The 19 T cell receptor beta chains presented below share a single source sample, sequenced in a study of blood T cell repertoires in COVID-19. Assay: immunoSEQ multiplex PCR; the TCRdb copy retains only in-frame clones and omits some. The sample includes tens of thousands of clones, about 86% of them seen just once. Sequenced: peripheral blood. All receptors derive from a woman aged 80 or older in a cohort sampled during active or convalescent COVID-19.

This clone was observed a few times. CDR3 loop: CASSSKAGVMNTEAFF. In DNA form, the CDR3 reads TGTGCCAGCAGTTCAAAGGCCGGAGTAATGAACACTGAAGCTTTCTTT. This chain joins TRBV27 and TRBJ1-1; D not resolved. This CDR3 has 16 residues. Trimming cost V 4 bases and J 0 bases, with 15 bases left between them. Germline lookup yields CDR1 MNHEY and CDR2 SMNVEV (reference sequence).

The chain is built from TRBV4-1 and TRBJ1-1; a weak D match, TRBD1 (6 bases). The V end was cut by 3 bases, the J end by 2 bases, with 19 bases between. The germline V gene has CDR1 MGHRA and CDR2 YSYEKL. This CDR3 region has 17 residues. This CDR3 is CASSQASDRVLNTEAFF. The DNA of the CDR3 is TGCGCCAGCAGCCAGGCCTCGGACAGAGTGTTAAACACTGAAGCTTTCTTT.

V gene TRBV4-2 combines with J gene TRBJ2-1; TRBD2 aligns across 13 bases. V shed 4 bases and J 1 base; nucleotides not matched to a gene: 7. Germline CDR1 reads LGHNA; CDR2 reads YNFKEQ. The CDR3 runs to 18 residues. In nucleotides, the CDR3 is TGTGCCAGCAGCCCGGGACTAGCGGGATGGGATTCCTACAATGAGCAGTTCTTC. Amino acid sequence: CASSPGLAGWDSYNEQFF.

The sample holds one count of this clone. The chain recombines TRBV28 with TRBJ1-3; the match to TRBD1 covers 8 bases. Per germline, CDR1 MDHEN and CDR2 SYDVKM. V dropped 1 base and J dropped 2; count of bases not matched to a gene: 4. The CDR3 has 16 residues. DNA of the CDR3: TGTGCCAGCAGTTTATCAGGGGGCGCCGCTGGAAACACCATATATTTT. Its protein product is CASSLSGGAAGNTIYF.

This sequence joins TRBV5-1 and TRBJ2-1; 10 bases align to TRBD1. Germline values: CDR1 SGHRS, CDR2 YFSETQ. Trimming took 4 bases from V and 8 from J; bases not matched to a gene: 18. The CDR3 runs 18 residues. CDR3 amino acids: CASSLSWDRGLHGHEQFF. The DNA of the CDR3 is TGCGCCAGCAGCCTCTCCTGGGACAGGGGCCTCCATGGACATGAGCAGTTCTTC.

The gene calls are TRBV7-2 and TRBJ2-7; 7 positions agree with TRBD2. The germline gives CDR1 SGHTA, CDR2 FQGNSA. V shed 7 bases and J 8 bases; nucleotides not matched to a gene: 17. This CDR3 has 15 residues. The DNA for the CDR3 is TGTGCCAGCAACTTCGGGGGTCTAGCGGAACCTAAGCAGTACGTC. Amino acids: CASNFGGLAEPKQYV.

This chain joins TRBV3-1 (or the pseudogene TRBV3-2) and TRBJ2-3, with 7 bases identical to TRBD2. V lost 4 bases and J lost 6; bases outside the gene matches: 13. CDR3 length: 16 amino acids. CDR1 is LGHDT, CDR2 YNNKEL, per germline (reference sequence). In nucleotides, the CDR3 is TGTGCCAGCAGCCGCCGCATGGCGGGAGAAGGGGATACGCAGTATTTT. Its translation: CASSRRMAGEGDTQYF.

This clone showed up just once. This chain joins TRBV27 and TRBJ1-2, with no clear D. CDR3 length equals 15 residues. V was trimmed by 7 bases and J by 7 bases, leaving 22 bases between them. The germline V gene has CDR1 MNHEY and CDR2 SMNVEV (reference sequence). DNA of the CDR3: TGTGCCAGCACCCACTCCGGGGAGTTCGTGGGTGGCTACACCTTC. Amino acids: CASTHSGEFVGGYTF.

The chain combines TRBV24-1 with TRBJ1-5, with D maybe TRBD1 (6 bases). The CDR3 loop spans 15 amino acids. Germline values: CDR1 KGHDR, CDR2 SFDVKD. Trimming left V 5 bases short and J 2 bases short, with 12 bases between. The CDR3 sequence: CATSAPGGGNQPQHF. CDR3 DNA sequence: TGTGCCACCAGTGCCCCGGGGGGCGGCAATCAGCCCCAGCATTTT.

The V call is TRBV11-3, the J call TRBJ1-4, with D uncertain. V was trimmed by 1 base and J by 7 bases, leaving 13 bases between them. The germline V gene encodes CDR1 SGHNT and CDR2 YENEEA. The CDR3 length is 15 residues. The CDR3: CASSLARSLAEKLFF. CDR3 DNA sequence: TGTGCCAGCAGCTTAGCGAGGAGTCTTGCTGAAAAACTGTTTTTT.

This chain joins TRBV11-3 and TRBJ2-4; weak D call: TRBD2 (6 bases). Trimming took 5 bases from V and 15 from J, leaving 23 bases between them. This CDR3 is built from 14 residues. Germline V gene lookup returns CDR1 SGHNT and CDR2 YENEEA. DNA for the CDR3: TGTGCCAGCAGCCCAGGACCTTCCGCTAGCGACCCGTACTTC. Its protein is CASSPGPSASDPYF.

CDR3 sequence (DNA): TGTGCCTCCTCCGGGACAGGGAGTTTGGGCAATCAGCCCCAGCATTTT. Its translation is CASSGTGSLGNQPQHF. The chain is built from TRBV2 and TRBJ1-5; 9 bases agree with TRBD1. J lost 2 bases, V lost 11 bases, and 13 bases had no gene match. This CDR3 has 16 residues. The germline gives CDR1 SNHLY, CDR2 FYNNEI.

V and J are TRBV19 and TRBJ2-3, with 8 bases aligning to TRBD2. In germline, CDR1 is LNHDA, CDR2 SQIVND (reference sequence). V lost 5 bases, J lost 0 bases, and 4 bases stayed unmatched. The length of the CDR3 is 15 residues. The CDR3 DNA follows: TGTGCCAGTAGTCCGGGACTAGGGAGCACAGATACGCAGTATTTT. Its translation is CASSPGLGSTDTQYF.

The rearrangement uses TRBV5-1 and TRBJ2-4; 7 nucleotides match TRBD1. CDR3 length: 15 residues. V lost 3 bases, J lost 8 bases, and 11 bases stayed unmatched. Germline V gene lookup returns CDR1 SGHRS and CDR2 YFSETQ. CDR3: CASSSFDRAGDIQYF. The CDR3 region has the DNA TGCGCCAGCAGCTCGTTCGACAGGGCAGGAGACATTCAGTACTTC.

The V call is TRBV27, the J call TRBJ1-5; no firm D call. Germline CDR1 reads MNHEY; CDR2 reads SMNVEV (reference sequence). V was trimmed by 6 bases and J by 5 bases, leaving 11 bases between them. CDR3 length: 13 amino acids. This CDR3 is CASSRFSDQPQHF. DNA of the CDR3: TGTGCCAGCAGCAGGTTTTCCGATCAGCCCCAGCATTTT.

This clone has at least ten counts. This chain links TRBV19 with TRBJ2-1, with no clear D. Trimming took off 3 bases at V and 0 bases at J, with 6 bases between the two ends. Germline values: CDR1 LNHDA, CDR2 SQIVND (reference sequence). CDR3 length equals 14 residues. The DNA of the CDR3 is TGTGCCAGTAGTATTCAGGACTCCTACAATGAGCAGTTCTTC. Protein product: CASSIQDSYNEQFF. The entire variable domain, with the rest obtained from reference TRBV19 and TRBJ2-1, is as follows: DGGITQSPKYLFRKEGQNVTLSCEQNLNHDAMYWYRQDPGQGLRLIYYSQIVNDFQKGDIAEGYSVSREKKESFPLTVTSAQKNPTAFYLCASSIQDSYNEQFFGPGTRLTVL.

This CDR3 is CASSFSAGAVETQYF. The CDR3 nucleotides read TGTGCCAGCAGCTTTTCGGCGGGAGCGGTGGAGACCCAGTACTTC. The V and J genes are TRBV11-3 and TRBJ2-5; 7 bases are shared with TRBD2. The germline V gene encodes CDR1 SGHNT and CDR2 YENEEA. This CDR3 region has 15 residues. With 3 bases clipped from V and 5 bases from J, the junction kept 9 bases outside the gene matches.

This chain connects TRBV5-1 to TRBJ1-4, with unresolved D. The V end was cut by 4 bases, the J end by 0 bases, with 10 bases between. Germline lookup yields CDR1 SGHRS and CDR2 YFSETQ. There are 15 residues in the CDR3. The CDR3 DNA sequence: TGCGCCAGCAGCGCCCTACTTGCAACTAATGAAAAACTGTTTTTT. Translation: CASSALLATNEKLFF.

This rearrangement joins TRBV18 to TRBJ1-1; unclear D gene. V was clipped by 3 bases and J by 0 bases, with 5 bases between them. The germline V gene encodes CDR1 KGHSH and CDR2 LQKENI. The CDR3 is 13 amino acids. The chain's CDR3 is CASSPGVNTEAFF. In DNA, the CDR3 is TGTGCCAGCTCACCGGGAGTGAACACTGAAGCTTTCTTT.